The 3 T cell receptor beta chains below all came from one sample that was sequenced in a study of shared clonotypes between healthy human individuals. The protocol was immunoSEQ multiplex PCR, while the TCRdb copy is restricted to in-frame clones and leaves out a portion. The table records a few hundred thousand clones, 97% of them present only once. The sample consisted of naive CD4+ T cells sorted from blood. Subset noted: CD45RA+ positively selected. All receptors come from a woman aged 30 to 39 in good health.

The chain uses TRBV6-5 and TRBJ2-1, with TRBD2 matching over 11 bases. CDR1 is MNHEY and CDR2 is SVGAGI in the germline V gene. J was trimmed by 7 bases and V by 6 bases; bases with no gene match: 5. The length of the CDR3 is 14 residues. The DNA for the CDR3 is TGTGCCAGCAGGCCCGGGACTAGCGGAAATGAGCAGTTCTTC. Its translation is CASRPGTSGNEQFF.

This clone was counted only a few times. The chain carries TRBV10-3 and TRBJ2-7, with D uncertain. Germline V CDR1 and CDR2: ENHRY, SYGVKD. The CDR3 spans 13 residues. V was cut by 1 base and J by 2 bases, with 6 bases left in between. The CDR3 nucleotides read TGTGCCATCAGTGAGTTTGGAACCTACGAGCAGTACTTC. Amino acid sequence: CAISEFGTYEQYF.

The rearrangement joins TRBV6-4 to TRBJ2-3; 9 bases agree with TRBD2. V dropped 3 bases and J dropped 0; count of bases not matched to a gene: 10. The CDR3 spans 18 residues. Germline V gene data show CDR1 as MRHNA and CDR2 as SNTAGT. This CDR3 is CASSDTYSGSTSTDTQYF. Written as DNA, the CDR3 is TGTGCCAGCAGTGATACATATAGCGGGAGTACGAGCACAGATACGCAGTATTTT.